Shown below are 17 T cell receptor beta chains from a single sample sequenced in a study of control samples from healthy donors and cancer patients. The method was immunoSEQ multiplex PCR; TCRdb's version includes in-frame clones alone and lacks a portion of them. This sample has some 130,000 clones; roughly 92% occur once, and the top ten carry about 5.5%. Sequences were obtained from blood. These receptors all come from a man aged 18 to 29 in good health.

This chain uses TRBV18 with TRBJ2-5; 7 positions match TRBD2. The V gene's germline CDR1 is KGHSH and CDR2 LQKENI. The CDR3 runs to 18 residues. J lost 4 bases, V lost 3 bases, and 17 bases had no gene match. This chain's CDR3 is CASSPDGGSGGRRETQYF. As DNA, the CDR3 is TGTGCCAGCTCACCTGACGGCGGGTCGGGGGGACGGAGAGAGACCCAGTACTTC.

The rearrangement uses TRBV4-2 and TRBJ1-2, with D perhaps TRBD1 (5 bases). Germline V gene data show CDR1 as LGHNA and CDR2 as YNFKEQ. The CDR3 spans 18 residues. The ends were cut back, 0 bases at V and 8 bases at J, with 25 bases in the middle. This CDR3 is CASSQDQYGGSFQRGYTF. The CDR3 nucleotides are TGTGCCAGCAGCCAAGATCAATATGGGGGTTCGTTTCAGAGAGGCTACACCTTC.

The chain combines TRBV7-3 with TRBJ2-5; 9 bases agree with TRBD2. The CDR3 sequence is 13 residues long. Germline-derived CDR1 and CDR2 are SGHTA and FQGTGA. J lost 5 bases, V lost 5 bases, and 3 bases had no gene match. The CDR3 reads CASSASGGETQYF. As DNA, the CDR3 is TGTGCCAGCAGCGCCAGCGGGGGGGAGACCCAGTACTTC.

V is TRBV10-3 and J is TRBJ2-7; 11 bases are a match to TRBD2. V lost 0 bases to trimming and J lost 3 bases; unmatched junction nucleotides: 7. Germline-derived CDR1 and CDR2 are ENHRY and SYGVKD. The length of the CDR3 is 17 residues. The CDR3 protein is CAISESQSSGGYYEQYF. DNA for the CDR3: TGTGCCATCAGTGAGTCTCAGTCTAGCGGGGGGTACTACGAGCAGTACTTC.

Only one count was recorded for this clone. V is TRBV19 and J is TRBJ2-3; 13 bases agree with TRBD2. V was pared by 5 bases and J by 2 bases, with 7 bases of the junction left unmatched. The CDR3 sequence is 17 residues long. The V gene's germline CDR1 is LNHDA and CDR2 SQIVND (reference sequence). CDR3 bases: TGTGCCAGTAGTCGCCCGGGACTAGCGGGGATCACAGATACGCAGTATTTT. It translates to CASSRPGLAGITDTQYF.

V is TRBV18 and J is TRBJ2-2; D uncertain. Trimming stripped 3 bases from V and 1 base from J, with 9 bases between. Germline V CDR1 and CDR2: KGHSH, LQKENI. The CDR3 runs to 15 residues. Written as DNA, the CDR3 is TGTGCCAGCTCACCCCTGGCACAGAACACCGGGGAGCTGTTTTTT. Translating it yields CASSPLAQNTGELFF. Full variable domain (remainder filled in from reference TRBV18 and TRBJ2-2): NAGVMQNPRHLVRRRGQEARLRCSPMKGHSHVYWYRQLPEEGLKFMVYLQKENIIDESGMPKERFSAEFPKEGPSILRIQQVVRGDSAAYFCASSPLAQNTGELFFGEGSRLTVL.

The rearrangement joins TRBV5-1 to TRBJ2-3; D is undetermined. CDR3 length: 13 amino acids. With 4 bases removed from V and 4 bases from J, the gap between germline ends came to 10 bases. Per germline, CDR1 SGHRS and CDR2 YFSETQ. In nucleotides, the CDR3 is TGCGCCAGCAGCGATCTCAACTCAGATACGCAGTATTTT. Its protein product is CASSDLNSDTQYF.

The chain links TRBV10-1 to TRBJ1-2; D might be TRBD1 (5 bases). From germline, CDR1 is WNHNN and CDR2 SYGVQD (reference sequence). V lost 0 bases and J 6 bases, leaving 14 bases between the germline ends. The CDR3 consists of 15 residues. CDR3 coding DNA: TGCGCCAGCAGTGAGTCTGCAGGGCCTAGGGATGGCTACACCTTC. Translated, it gives CASSESAGPRDGYTF.

This chain uses TRBV6-1 with TRBJ2-1; 9 bases fit TRBD2. Germline CDR1 MNHNS, CDR2 SASEGT. J lost 5 bases, V lost 4 bases, and 6 bases had no gene match. This CDR3 contains 15 residues. The CDR3 bases are TGTGCCAGCAGTGTAGCGGGGGTCATCCACAATGAGCAGTTCTTC. It yields the protein CASSVAGVIHNEQFF.

The gene calls are TRBV25-1 and TRBJ1-5; D is undetermined. The germline gives CDR1 MGHDK, CDR2 SYGVNS. The CDR3 is 11 residues long. V gave up 4 bases and J gave up 13 bases, with 11 bases separating them. The CDR3 DNA follows: TGTGCCAGCAGTGTGGGCGGATCACAGCATTTT. Translation: CASSVGGSQHF. The complete variable domain, with remaining parts taken from reference TRBV25-1 and TRBJ1-5, reads EADIYQTPRYLVIGTGKKITLECSQTMGHDKMYWYQQDPGMELHLIHYSYGVNSTEKGDLSSESTVSRIRTEHFPLTLESARPSHTSQYLCASSVGGSQHFGDGTRLSIL.

The chain is built from TRBV5-1 and TRBJ2-3; D remains ambiguous. This CDR3 has 14 amino acids. V was cut by 0 bases and J by 2 bases, with 7 bases left in between. Germline assignment: CDR1 SGHRS and CDR2 YFSETQ. CDR3 sequence: CASSLERPTDTQYF. The CDR3 DNA follows: TGCGCCAGCAGCTTGGAACGGCCCACAGATACGCAGTATTTT.

J is TRBJ2-5 and V is TRBV10-3; D perhaps matches TRBD2 (6 bases). The CDR3 runs to 15 residues. Germline-derived CDR1 and CDR2 are ENHRY and SYGVKD. V shed 1 base and J shed 7 bases, with 16 bases lying between them. DNA of the CDR3: TGTGCCATCAGTGAGTGGCAGGGAGGAGGAGGGACCCAGTACTTC. Its translation: CAISEWQGGGGTQYF.

The rearrangement joins TRBV7-2 to TRBJ1-5; the D gene is possibly TRBD1 (5 bases). The CDR3 is 12 residues long. Trimming removed 2 bases at V and 8 bases at J, with 7 bases between. Germline-derived CDR1 and CDR2 are SGHTA and FQGNSA. CDR3 sequence: CASSLPGKPQHF. The CDR3 DNA reads as TGTGCCAGCAGCTTACCAGGGAAGCCCCAGCATTTT. Full variable domain (outside the CDR3, taken from reference TRBV7-2 and TRBJ1-5): GAGVSQSPSNKVTEKGKDVELRCDPISGHTALYWYRQSLGQGLEFLIYFQGNSAPDKSGLPSDRFSAERTGGSVSTLTIQRTQQEDSAVYLCASSLPGKPQHFGDGTRLSIL.

The rearrangement links TRBV5-1 to TRBJ2-3, with 8 bases aligning to TRBD2. CDR1 SGHRS and CDR2 YFSETQ come from the germline V gene. Trimming cost V 4 bases and J 0 bases; bases outside gene matches: 7. The CDR3 contains 16 residues. The chain's CDR3 is CASSPGTRGSTDTQYF. As DNA, the CDR3 is TGCGCCAGCAGCCCCGGGACTAGAGGAAGCACAGATACGCAGTATTTT. The whole variable domain, remainder taken from reference TRBV5-1 and TRBJ2-3, is KAGVTQTPRYLIKTRGQQVTLSCSPISGHRSVSWYQQTPGQGLQFLFEYFSETQRNKGNFPGRFSGRQFSNSRSEMNVSTLELGDSALYLCASSPGTRGSTDTQYFGPGTRLTVL.

This clone was observed a handful of times. The gene calls are TRBV6-1 and TRBJ1-1; D is uncertain. Germline CDR1 reads MNHNS; CDR2 reads SASEGT. Trimming cost V 3 bases and J 1 base, with 9 bases left between them. The CDR3 loop spans 14 amino acids. Here the CDR3 reads CASSDARGNTEAFF. In DNA, the CDR3 is TGTGCCAGCAGTGATGCAAGAGGGAACACTGAAGCTTTCTTT.

This chain uses TRBV18 with TRBJ2-7, with D perhaps TRBD1 (6 bases). Trimming shortened V by 3 bases and J by 7 bases, and 13 bases separated the two germline ends. The CDR3 contains 13 residues. The V gene's germline CDR1 is KGHSH and CDR2 LQKENI. The CDR3 protein is CASSPSGTTEQYF. CDR3 in DNA: TGTGCCAGCTCACCTTCCGGGACAACGGAGCAGTACTTC.

The chain joins TRBV6-1 to TRBJ2-1; D is unclear. The CDR3 loop spans 15 amino acids. The ends were cut back, 1 base at V and 9 bases at J, with 16 bases in the middle. Germline values: CDR1 MNHNS, CDR2 SASEGT. DNA for the CDR3: TGTGCCAGCAGTGAAGGGCGGCTAGTCAGGCGTGAGCAGTTCTTC. This gives the protein CASSEGRLVRREQFF.